Listed here is a single TCR beta chain. The target antigen is unknown. This record comes from a study of OX40 agonist ivuxolimab in advanced cancers. Study background: There were three patients with partial responses, one having hepatocellular carcinoma and two cutaneous melanoma. Points from the study as a whole: The mean number of expanded clones was higher in CD8+ T cells than in CD4+.

Samples of blood were obtained at baseline, on cycle 4 day 1, and on cycle 7 day 1. The table came from immunoSEQ multiplex PCR; TCRdb's copy has only in-frame clones and leaves some out. The repertoire holds about 64,000 clones, with 75% to 95% as singletons. Germline V gene data show CDR1 as MNHEY and CDR2 as SMNVEV (reference sequence). The CDR3 is made up of 15 amino acids. V was cut by 7 bases and J by 4 bases, with 14 bases left in between. The TCR comes from an adult with an advanced solid tumor such as melanoma, head and neck, liver or kidney cancer. The source material was CD4+ or CD8+ T cells sorted from blood, sampled in a trial of the OX40 agonist ivuxolimab. This rearrangement joins TRBV27 to TRBJ1-6; a weak D match, TRBD1 (5 bases). CDR3 DNA: TGTGCCAGCAAACGCCCGGGACGGTATAATTCACCCCTCCACTTT. Translation gives CASKRPGRYNSPLHF.